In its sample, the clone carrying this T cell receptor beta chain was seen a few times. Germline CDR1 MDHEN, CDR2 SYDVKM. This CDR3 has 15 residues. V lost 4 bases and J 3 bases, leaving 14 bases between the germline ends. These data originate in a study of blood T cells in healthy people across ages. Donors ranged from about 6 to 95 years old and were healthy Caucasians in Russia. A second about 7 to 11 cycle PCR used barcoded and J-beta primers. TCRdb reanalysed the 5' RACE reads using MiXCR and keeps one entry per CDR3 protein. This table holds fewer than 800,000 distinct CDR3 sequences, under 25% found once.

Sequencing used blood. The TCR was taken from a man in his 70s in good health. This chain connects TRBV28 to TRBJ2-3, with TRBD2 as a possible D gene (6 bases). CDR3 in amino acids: CASSSAGSVTDTQYF. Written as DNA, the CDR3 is TGTGCCAGCAGTTCTGCGGGGAGTGTGACAGATACGCAGTATTTT.